This TCR beta chain is drawn from a study of PD-L1 blockade in urothelial cancer. The CDR3 runs 15 residues. Germline V gives CDR1 MNHEY, CDR2 SVGAGI. V lost 0 bases and J 5 bases, leaving 11 bases between the germline ends. The time point is: pretreatment peripheral blood. Samples were collected from each patient before treatment and during treatment. Each patient gave between 1 and 8 of them in total. As for this clone: Its antigen is as yet unknown.

Notes on the study in general: Pretreatment TCR clonality in blood under the median foretold superior survival.

The method was immunoSEQ multiplex PCR; TCRdb's version includes in-frame clones alone and lacks a portion of them. The top ten hold about 13% of the sample, which has under 20,000 clones, about 89% seen once. The source of this sequence is a man between 65 and 85 years old with urothelial cancer. The chain is built from TRBV6-5 and TRBJ2-1; tentatively, D is TRBD2 (5 bases). Sample: PBMCs, taken around atezolizumab (anti-PD-L1) treatment. Here the CDR3 reads CASSYSGGENNEQFF. The CDR3 DNA follows: TGTGCCAGCAGTTACTCTGGAGGCGAAAACAATGAGCAGTTCTTC.